The 2 T cell receptor beta chains below were found in one sample sequenced in a study of T cell responses to AZD1222 COVID-19 vaccine. TCRdb's copy holds only in-frame clones and misses some; the assay was immunoSEQ multiplex PCR. Among about 97,000 clones, 85% to 90% were seen once, and the ten largest hold roughly 1.4%. Here the sequenced sample was peripheral blood, taken on day 0 of AZD1222 vaccination. The receptors originated from an adult in good health.

This clone was found once. The chain links TRBV21-1 to TRBJ2-6; the DNA was not compared with TRBD1, the D call given in the table. TRBV21-1 constitutes a pseudogene. This CDR3 is 19 amino acids long. CDR3 nucleotides: TGTGCCAGCATCCCCCCGGGACAGGGTATTAAACAGGGGGCCAACGTCCTGACTTTC. Its translation: CASIPPGQGIKQGANVLTF.

This rearrangement joins TRBV12-3 or TRBV12-4 to TRBJ2-3, with D hard to call. The V end lost 2 bases, the J end lost 1 base, and 4 bases lay between the germline ends. The CDR3 extends over 13 amino acids. CDR3 sequence: CASSLTGTDTQYF. CDR3 sequence (DNA): TGTGCCAGCAGTTTAACTGGCACAGATACGCAGTATTTT.